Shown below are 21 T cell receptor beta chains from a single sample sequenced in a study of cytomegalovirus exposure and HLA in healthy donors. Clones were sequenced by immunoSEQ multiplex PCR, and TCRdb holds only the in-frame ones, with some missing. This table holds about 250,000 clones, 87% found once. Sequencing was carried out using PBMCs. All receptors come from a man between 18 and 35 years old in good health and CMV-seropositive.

CDR3 nucleotide sequence: TGTGCCAGCAGCGTCTGGAGGGATGGCAATGAGCAGTTCTTC. Protein sequence: CASSVWRDGNEQFF. J is TRBJ2-1 and V is TRBV13; D possibly corresponds to TRBD2 (6 bases). CDR1 and CDR2 (germline): PRHDT, FYEKMQ (reference sequence). The V end lost 5 bases, the J end lost 6 bases, and 14 bases lay between the germline ends. This CDR3 is 14 amino acids long.

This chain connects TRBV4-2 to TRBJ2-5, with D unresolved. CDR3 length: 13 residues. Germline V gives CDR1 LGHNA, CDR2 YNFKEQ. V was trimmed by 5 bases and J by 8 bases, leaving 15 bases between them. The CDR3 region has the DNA TGTGCCAGCAGCGGGCCTCCCCCAGCTACCCAGTACTTC. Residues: CASSGPPPATQYF.

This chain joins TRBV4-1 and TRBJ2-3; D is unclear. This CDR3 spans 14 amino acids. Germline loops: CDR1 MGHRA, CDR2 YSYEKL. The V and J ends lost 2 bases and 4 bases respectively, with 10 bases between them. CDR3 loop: CASSQRSLADTQYF. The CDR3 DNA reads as TGCGCCAGCAGCCAACGAAGTCTCGCAGATACGCAGTATTTT.

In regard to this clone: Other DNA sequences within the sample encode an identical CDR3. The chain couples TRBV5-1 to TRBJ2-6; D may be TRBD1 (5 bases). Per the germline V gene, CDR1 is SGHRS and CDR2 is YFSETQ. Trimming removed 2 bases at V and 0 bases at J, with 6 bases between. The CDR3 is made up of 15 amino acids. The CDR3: CASSLDSSGANVLTF. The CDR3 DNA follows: TGCGCCAGCAGCTTAGACAGCTCTGGGGCCAACGTCCTGACTTTC.

The CDR3 loop is CASQSPPDPEAFF. Written as DNA, the CDR3 is TGTGCCAGCCAATCCCCTCCGGACCCTGAAGCTTTCTTT. The chain joins TRBV6-1 to TRBJ1-1; D ambiguous. V dropped 8 bases and J dropped 6 bases, with 16 bases sitting between them. Looked up from germline, CDR1 is MNHNS and CDR2 is SASEGT. The CDR3 runs to 13 residues.

Here the CDR3 DNA reads TGTGCCAGCAGTTACTCGAGCCAGCGGGACTACAATGAGCAGTTCTTC. Translated, it gives CASSYSSQRDYNEQFF. The V gene is TRBV6-6, the J gene TRBJ2-1, with 7 bases lining up with TRBD2. CDR3 length: 16 residues. Germline V gene data show CDR1 as MNHNY and CDR2 as SVGAGI (reference sequence). Losses at the gene ends were 0 bases for V and 3 bases for J; bases not matched to a gene: 5.

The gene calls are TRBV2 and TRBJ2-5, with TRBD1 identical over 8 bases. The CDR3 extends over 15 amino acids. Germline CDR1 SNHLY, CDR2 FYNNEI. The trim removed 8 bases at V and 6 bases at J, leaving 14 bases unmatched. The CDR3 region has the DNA TGTGCCAGCGGAATACCGGACAGGGACCGGAAGACCCAGTACTTC. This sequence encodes CASGIPDRDRKTQYF.

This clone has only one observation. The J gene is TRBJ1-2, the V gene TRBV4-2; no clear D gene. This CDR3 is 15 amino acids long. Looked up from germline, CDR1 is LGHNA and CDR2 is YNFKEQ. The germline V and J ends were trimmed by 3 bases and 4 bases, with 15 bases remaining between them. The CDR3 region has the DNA TGTGCCAGCAGCCACCCCTTCGAAAGTACCTATGGCTACACCTTC. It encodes CASSHPFESTYGYTF.

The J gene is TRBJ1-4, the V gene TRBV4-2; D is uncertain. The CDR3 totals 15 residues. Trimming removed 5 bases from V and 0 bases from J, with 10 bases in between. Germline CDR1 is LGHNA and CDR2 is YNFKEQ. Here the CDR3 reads CASSYLGSTNEKLFF. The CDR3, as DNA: TGTGCCAGCAGCTACCTCGGGTCAACTAATGAAAAACTGTTTTTT.

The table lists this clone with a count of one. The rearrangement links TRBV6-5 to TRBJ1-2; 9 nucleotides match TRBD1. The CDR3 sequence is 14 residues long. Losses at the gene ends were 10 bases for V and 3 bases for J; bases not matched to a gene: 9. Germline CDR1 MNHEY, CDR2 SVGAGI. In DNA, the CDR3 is TGTGCCACCAGGGTCGGGACAGGGTACTATGGCTACACCTTC. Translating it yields CATRVGTGYYGYTF.

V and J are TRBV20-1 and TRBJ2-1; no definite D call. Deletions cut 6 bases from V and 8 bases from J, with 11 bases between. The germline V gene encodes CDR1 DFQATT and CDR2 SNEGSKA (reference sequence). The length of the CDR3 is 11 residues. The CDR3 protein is CSAPSIDEQFF. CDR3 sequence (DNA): TGCAGTGCCCCTAGTATCGATGAGCAGTTCTTC.

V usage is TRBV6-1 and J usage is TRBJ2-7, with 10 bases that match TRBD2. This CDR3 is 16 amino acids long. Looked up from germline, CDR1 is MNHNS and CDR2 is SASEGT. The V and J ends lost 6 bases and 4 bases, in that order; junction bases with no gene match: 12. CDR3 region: CASRENGLAGVYEQYF. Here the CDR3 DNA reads TGTGCCAGCAGGGAAAATGGGCTAGCGGGAGTGTACGAGCAGTACTTC.

The CDR3 coding sequence is TGTGCCAGTAGTCAGGGAGTAAGCAATCAGCCCCAGCATTTT. It encodes CASSQGVSNQPQHF. The gene calls are TRBV19 and TRBJ1-5; D is possibly TRBD1 (5 bases). The CDR3 is 14 amino acids. CDR1 LNHDA and CDR2 SQIVND come from the germline V gene (reference sequence). V gave up 5 bases and J gave up 1 base, with 9 bases separating them.

In DNA form, the CDR3 reads TGCAGCGCCCGGGACAGGGGTGTCAACGAGCAGTACTTC. This codes for CSARDRGVNEQYF. This sequence joins TRBV29-1 and TRBJ2-7; TRBD1 aligns across 10 bases. CDR1 is SQVTM and CDR2 is ANQGSEA in the germline V gene. This CDR3 spans 13 amino acids. The J segment lost 5 bases and the V segment lost 7 bases, leaving 8 bases of the junction unmatched.

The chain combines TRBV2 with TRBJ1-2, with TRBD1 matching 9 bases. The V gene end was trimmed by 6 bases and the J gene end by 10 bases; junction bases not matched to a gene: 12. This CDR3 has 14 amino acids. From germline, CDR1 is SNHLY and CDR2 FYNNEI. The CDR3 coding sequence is TGTGCCAGCAGAAGGAGACAGGGGGATAATGACTACACCTTC. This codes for CASRRRQGDNDYTF.

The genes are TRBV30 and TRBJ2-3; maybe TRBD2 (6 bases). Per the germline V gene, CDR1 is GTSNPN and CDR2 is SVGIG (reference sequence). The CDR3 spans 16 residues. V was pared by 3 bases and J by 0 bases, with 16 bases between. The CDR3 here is CAWRWGGAGSTDTQYF. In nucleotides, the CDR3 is TGTGCCTGGAGGTGGGGCGGGGCGGGAAGCACAGATACGCAGTATTTT. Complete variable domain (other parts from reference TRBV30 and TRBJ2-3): SQTIHQWPATLVQPVGSPLSLECTVEGTSNPNLYWYRQAAGRGLQLLFYSVGIGQISSEVPQNLSASRPQDRQFILSSKKLLLSDSGFYLCAWRWGGAGSTDTQYFGPGTRLTVL.

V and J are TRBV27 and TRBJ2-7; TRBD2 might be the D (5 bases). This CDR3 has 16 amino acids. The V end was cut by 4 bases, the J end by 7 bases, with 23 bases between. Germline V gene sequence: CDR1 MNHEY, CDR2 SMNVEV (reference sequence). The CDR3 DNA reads TGTGCCAGCAGTTACTCGATCGAGGGAGTTCCGCGGGAGCAGTACTTC. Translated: CASSYSIEGVPREQYF.

CDR3 loop: CASNPGAGNTGELFF. The CDR3 DNA sequence: TGCGCCAGCAACCCTGGGGCAGGGAACACCGGGGAGCTGTTTTTT. The chain joins TRBV5-1 to TRBJ2-2; possible D gene TRBD1, 5 bases. Germline CDR1 is SGHRS and CDR2 is YFSETQ. The CDR3 contains 15 residues. The germline V and J ends were trimmed by 6 bases and 1 base, with 13 bases remaining between them.

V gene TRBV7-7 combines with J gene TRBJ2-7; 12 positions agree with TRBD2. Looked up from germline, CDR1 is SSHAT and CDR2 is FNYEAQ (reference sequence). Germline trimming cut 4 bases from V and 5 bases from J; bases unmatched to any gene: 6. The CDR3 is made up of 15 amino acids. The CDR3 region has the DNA TGTGCCAGCAGCTATAGACTAGCGGGAGAGCACGAGCAGTACTTC. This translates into CASSYRLAGEHEQYF.

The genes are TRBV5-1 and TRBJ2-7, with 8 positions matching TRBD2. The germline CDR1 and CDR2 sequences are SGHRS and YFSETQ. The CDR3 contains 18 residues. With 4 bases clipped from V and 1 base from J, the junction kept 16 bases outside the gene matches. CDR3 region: CASSATSSSGPGSYEQYF. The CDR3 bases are TGCGCCAGCAGCGCGACCAGCTCTAGCGGGCCCGGATCCTACGAGCAGTACTTC.

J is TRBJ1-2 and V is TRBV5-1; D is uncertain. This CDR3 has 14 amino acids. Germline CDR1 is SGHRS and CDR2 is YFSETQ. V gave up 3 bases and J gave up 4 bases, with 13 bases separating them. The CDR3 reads CASSSKNSAYGYTF. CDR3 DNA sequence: TGCGCCAGCAGCTCAAAAAACAGTGCCTATGGCTACACCTTC.